This TCR beta chain derives from a study of CD8 T cell repertoires and HIV-1 epitope variants. Study as a whole: Twenty-five autologous and known Gag and Nef epitope variant peptides each stimulated T cells separately. The baseline condition was 1M T cells left uncultured.

Method: immunoSEQ multiplex PCR; TCRdb's copy keeps in-frame clones and lacks some. Of over 90,000 clones detected, 74% appear once; the ten largest clones hold roughly 25%. In germline, CDR1 is SGHAT, CDR2 FQNNGV. V was shortened by 2 bases and J by 6 bases, with 11 bases between the two germline ends. The CDR3 is 14 amino acids. This TCR was sampled from a male donor with HIV. The chain has TRBV11-2 and TRBJ2-1; TRBD1 might be the D (6 bases). Sample: uncultured baseline CD8+ T cells from peripheral blood mononuclear cells (PBMCs). The CDR3, as DNA: TGTGCCAGCAGCTTAAACAGGGCGGGCAATGAGCAGTTCTTC. Its protein product is CASSLNRAGNEQFF.